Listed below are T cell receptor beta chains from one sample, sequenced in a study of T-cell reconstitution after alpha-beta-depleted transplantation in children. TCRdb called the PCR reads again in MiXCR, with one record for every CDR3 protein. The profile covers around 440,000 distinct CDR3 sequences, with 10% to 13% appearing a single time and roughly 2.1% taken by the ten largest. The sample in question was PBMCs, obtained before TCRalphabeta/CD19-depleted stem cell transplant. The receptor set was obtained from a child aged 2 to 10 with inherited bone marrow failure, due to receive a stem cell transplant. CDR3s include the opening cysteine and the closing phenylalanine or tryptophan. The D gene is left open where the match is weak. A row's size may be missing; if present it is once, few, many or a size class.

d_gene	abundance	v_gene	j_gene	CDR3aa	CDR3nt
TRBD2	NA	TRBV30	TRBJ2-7	CAWSRIRGTSGPSGYEQYF	TGTGCCTGGTCGCGGATTAGGGGGACTAGCGGACCCAGCGGATACGAGCAGTACTTC
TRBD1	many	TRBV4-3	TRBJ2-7	CASSLGTGSPYEQYF	TGCGCCAGCAGCCTGGGGACAGGGTCCCCCTACGAGCAGTACTTC
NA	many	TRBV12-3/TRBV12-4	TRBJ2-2	CASSQTRDTGELFF	TGTGCCAGCAGCCAGACTAGAGACACCGGGGAGCTGTTTTTT
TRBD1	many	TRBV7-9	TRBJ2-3	CASSLEGATTDTQYF	TGTGCCAGCAGCTTAGAGGGGGCAACGACAGATACGCAGTATTTT
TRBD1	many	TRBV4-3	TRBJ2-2	CASSRSTTGGSGELFF	TGCGCCAGCAGCCGATCGACGACAGGGGGCTCCGGGGAGCTGTTTTTT
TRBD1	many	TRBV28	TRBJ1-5	CASRGDRVSNQRQHF	TGTGCCAGCAGGGGGGACAGGGTTTCGAATCAACGCCAGCATTTT
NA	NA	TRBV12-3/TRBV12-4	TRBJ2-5	CASSGRREETQYF	TGTGCCAGCAGTGGCAGACGGGAAGAGACCCAGTACTTC
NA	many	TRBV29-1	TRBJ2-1	CSVVRLAYDNEQFF	TGCAGCGTTGTACGGCTAGCGTATGACAATGAGCAGTTCTTC
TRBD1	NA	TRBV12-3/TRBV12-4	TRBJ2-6	CASSLGSRTGRSGANVLTF	TGTGCCAGCAGTTTAGGTAGTCGGACAGGCCGCTCTGGGGCCAACGTCCTGACTTTC
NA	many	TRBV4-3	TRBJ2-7	CASSQDSRPPYEQYF	TGCGCCAGCAGCCAAGATTCTAGGCCCCCCTACGAGCAGTACTTC
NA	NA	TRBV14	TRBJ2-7	CASSQGLIVSTYEQYF	TGTGCCAGCAGCCAGGGGCTTATCGTGTCGACCTACGAGCAGTACTTC
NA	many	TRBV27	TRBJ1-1	CATKTGQSMNTEAFF	TGTGCCACCAAAACCGGACAGTCCATGAACACTGAAGCTTTCTTT
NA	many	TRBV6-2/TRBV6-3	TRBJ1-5	CASSHNPGLRNQPQHF	TGTGCCAGCAGCCATAATCCAGGGCTACGCAATCAGCCCCAGCATTTT
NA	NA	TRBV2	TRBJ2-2	CASSPVRGGGGELFF	TGTGCCAGCAGCCCAGTCAGGGGAGGGGGCGGGGAGCTGTTTTTT
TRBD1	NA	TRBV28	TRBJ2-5	CASSYWGRDRGLQETQYF	TGTGCCAGCTCCTATTGGGGCCGGGACAGAGGCCTTCAAGAGACCCAGTACTTC
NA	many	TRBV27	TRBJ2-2	CASSVLGALRATGELFF	TGTGCCAGCAGCGTCTTGGGGGCCCTAAGGGCCACCGGGGAGCTGTTTTTT
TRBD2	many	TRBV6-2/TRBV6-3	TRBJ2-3	CASSSYRRLAGVTDTQYF	TGTGCCAGCAGTTCCTACCGAAGACTAGCGGGAGTTACAGATACGCAGTATTTT
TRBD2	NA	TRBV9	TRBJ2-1	CASSEGTSGVLGDEQFF	TGTGCCAGCAGCGAAGGGACTAGCGGGGTTCTTGGGGATGAGCAGTTCTTC
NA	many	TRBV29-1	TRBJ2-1	CSVEDMGSAYYNEQFF	TGCAGCGTTGAAGATATGGGGAGCGCGTACTACAATGAGCAGTTCTTC
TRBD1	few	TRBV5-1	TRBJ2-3	CAHSDRASTDTQYF	TGCGCTCATTCGGACAGGGCTAGCACAGATACGCAGTATTTT
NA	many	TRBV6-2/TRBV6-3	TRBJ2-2	CASLPGINTGELFF	TGTGCCAGCCTTCCAGGGATCAACACCGGGGAGCTGTTTTTT
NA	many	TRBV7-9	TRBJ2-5	CASSLEQPEETQYF	TGTGCCAGCAGCTTAGAACAGCCCGAAGAGACCCAGTACTTC
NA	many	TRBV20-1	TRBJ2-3	CSARDYREFSDTQYF	TGCAGTGCTAGAGATTATCGGGAGTTTTCAGATACGCAGTATTTT
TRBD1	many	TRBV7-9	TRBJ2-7	CASSISGSGTGWSEQYF	TGTGCCAGCAGCATTTCGGGATCTGGGACAGGGTGGAGCGAGCAGTACTTC
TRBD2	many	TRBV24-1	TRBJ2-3	CATSDLKAGGTDTQYF	TGTGCCACCAGTGATTTGAAAGCGGGGGGCACAGATACGCAGTATTTT